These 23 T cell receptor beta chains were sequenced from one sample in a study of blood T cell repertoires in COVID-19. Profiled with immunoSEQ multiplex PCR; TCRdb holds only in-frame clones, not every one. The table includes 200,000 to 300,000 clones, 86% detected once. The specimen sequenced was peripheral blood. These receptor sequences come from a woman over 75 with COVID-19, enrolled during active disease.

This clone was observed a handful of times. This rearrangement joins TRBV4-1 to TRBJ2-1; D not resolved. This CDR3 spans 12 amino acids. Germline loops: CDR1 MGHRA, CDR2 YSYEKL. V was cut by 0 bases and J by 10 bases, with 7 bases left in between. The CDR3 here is CASSQDPEEQFF. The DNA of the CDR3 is TGCGCCAGCAGCCAAGATCCAGAAGAGCAGTTCTTC.

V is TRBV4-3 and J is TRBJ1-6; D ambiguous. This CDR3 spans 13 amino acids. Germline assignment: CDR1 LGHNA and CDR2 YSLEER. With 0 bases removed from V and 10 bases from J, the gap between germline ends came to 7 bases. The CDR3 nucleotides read TGCGCCAGCAGCCAAGAGAAGAGATCACCCCTCCACTTT. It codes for CASSQEKRSPLHF.

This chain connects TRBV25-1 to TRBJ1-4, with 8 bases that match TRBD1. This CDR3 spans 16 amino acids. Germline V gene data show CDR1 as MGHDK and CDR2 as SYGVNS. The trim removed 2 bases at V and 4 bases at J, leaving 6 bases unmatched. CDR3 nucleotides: TGTGCCAGCAGTGAACAGACAGGGGTGTATAATGAAAAACTGTTTTTT. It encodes CASSEQTGVYNEKLFF.

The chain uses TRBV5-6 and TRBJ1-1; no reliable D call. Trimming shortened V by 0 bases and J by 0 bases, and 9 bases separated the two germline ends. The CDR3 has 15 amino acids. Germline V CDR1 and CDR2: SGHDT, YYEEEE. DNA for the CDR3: TGTGCCAGCAGCTTGGGGCGACTGATGAACACTGAAGCTTTCTTT. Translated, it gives CASSLGRLMNTEAFF.

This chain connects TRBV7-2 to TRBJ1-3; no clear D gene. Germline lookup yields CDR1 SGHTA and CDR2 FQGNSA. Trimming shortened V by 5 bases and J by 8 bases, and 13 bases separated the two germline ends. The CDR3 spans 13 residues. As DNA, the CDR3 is TGTGCCAGCAGCCTGGGCCTCTATGACACCATATATTTT. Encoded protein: CASSLGLYDTIYF.

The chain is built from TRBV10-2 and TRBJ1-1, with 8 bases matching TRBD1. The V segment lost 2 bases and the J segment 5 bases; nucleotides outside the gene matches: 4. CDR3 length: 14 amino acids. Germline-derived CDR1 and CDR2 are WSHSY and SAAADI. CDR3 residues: CASSENRGVTEAFF. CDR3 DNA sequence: TGCGCCAGCAGTGAGAACAGGGGGGTGACTGAAGCTTTCTTT.

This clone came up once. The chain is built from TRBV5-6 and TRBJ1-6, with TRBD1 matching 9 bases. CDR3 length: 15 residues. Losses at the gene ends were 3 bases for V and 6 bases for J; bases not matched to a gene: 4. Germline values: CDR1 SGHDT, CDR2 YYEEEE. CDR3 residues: CASSSRDRVNSPLHF. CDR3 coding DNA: TGTGCCAGCAGCTCCCGGGACAGGGTTAATTCACCCCTCCACTTT.

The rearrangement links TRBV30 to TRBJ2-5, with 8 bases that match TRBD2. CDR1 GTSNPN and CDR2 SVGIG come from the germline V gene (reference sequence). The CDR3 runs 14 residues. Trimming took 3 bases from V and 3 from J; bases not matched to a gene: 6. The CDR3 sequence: CAWSGGALKETQYF. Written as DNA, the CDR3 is TGTGCCTGGAGCGGGGGGGCACTTAAAGAGACCCAGTACTTC.

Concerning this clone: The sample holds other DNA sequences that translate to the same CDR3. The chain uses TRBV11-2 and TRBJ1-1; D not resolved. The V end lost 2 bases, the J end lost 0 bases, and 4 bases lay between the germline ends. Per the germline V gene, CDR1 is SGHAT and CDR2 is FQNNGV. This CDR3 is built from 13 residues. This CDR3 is CASSLSLNTEAFF. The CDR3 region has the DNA TGTGCCAGCAGCTTATCATTGAACACTGAAGCTTTCTTT.

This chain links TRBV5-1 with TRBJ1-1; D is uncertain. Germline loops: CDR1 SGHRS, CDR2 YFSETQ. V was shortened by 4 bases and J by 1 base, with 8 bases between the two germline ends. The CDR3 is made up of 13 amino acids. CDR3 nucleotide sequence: TGCGCCAGCAGCACCCGACAGAACACTGAAGCTTTCTTT. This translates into CASSTRQNTEAFF.

The CDR3: CASSSGDGGGEQYF. Written as DNA, the CDR3 is TGTGCCAGCAGTTCGGGGGACGGGGGGGGCGAGCAGTACTTC. This chain links TRBV28 with TRBJ2-7; 8 bases match TRBD2. This CDR3 is 14 amino acids long. Germline CDR1 and CDR2: MDHEN and SYDVKM. V shed 4 bases, J shed 6 bases, and the junction held 8 bases outside the gene matches. Supplemented by reference TRBV28 and TRBJ2-7, the full variable domain reads DVKVTQSSRYLVKRTGEKVFLECVQDMDHENMFWYRQDPGLGLRLIYFSYDVKMKEKGDIPEGYSVSREKKERFSLILESASTNQTSMYLCASSSGDGGGEQYFGPGTRLTVT.

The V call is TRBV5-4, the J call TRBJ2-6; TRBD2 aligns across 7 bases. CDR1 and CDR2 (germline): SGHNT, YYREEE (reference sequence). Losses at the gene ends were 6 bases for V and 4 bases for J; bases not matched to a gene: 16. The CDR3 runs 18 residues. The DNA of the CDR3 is TGTGCCAGCATGCCTGGATATTGGGGGGGAGGCGGGGCCAACGTCCTGACTTTC. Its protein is CASMPGYWGGGGANVLTF.

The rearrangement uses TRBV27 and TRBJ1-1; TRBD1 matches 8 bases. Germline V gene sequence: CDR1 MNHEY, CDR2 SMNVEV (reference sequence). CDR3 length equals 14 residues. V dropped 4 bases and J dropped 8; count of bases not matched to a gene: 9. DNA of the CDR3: TGTGCCAGCAGTTCGCGGACAGGGAGGGAGGAAGCTTTCTTT. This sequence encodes CASSSRTGREEAFF.

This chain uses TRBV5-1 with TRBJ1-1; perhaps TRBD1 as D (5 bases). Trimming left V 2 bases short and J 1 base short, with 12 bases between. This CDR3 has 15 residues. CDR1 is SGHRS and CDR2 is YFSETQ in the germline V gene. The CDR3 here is CASSFQGGGNTEAFF. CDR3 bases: TGCGCCAGCAGCTTCCAGGGCGGTGGGAACACTGAAGCTTTCTTT.

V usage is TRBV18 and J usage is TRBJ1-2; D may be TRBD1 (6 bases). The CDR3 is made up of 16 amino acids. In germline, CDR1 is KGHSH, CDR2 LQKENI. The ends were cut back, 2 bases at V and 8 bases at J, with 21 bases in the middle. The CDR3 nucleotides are TGTGCCAGCTCACCAGCCGGGACAATCGGGTACGGGGGCTACACCTTC. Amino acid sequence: CASSPAGTIGYGGYTF.

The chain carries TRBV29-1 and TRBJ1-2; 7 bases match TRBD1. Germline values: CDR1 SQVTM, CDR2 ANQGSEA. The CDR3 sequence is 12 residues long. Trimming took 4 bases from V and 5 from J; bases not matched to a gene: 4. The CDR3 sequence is CSVVRGDYGYTF. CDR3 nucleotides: TGCAGCGTTGTCAGGGGGGATTATGGCTACACCTTC.

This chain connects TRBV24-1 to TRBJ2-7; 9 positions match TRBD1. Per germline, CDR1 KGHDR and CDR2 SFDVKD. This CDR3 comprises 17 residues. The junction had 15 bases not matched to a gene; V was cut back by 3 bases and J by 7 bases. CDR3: CATSDPPGTGTRGEQYV. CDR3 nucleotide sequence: TGTGCCACCAGTGATCCCCCCGGGACAGGGACTCGAGGGGAGCAGTACGTC.

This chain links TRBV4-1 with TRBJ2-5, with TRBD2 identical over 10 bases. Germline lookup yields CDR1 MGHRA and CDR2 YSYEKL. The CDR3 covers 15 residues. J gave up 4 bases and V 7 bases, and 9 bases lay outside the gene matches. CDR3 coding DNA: TGCGCCAGCACAGCTAGCGGGGGCCGGGGAGAGACCCAGTACTTC. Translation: CASTASGGRGETQYF.

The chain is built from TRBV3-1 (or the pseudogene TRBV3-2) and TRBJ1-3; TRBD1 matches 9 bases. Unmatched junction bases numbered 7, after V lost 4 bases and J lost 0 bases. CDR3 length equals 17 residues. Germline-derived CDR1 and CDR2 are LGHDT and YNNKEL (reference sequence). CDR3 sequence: CASSPRDRALSGNTIYF. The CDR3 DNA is TGTGCCAGCAGCCCGAGGGACAGGGCGCTCTCTGGAAACACCATATATTTT.

The CDR3 spells CASSKSQGATGELFF. The CDR3 coding sequence is TGCGCCAGCAGCAAGTCACAGGGGGCCACCGGGGAGCTGTTTTTT. The chain uses TRBV5-1 and TRBJ2-2, with 9 bases fitting TRBD1. V lost 4 bases and J lost 4; bases outside the gene matches: 5. CDR1 and CDR2 (germline): SGHRS, YFSETQ. The CDR3 consists of 15 residues.

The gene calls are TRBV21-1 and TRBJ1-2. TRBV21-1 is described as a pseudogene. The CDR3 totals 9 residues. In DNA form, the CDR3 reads TGTGCCAGCCGCTATGGCTACACCTTC. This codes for CASRYGYTF.

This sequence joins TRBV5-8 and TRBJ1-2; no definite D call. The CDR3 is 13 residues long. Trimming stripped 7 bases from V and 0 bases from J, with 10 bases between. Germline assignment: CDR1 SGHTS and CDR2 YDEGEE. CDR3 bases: TGTGCCAGCGCGGCGAGGGCTAACTATGGCTACACCTTC. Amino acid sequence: CASAARANYGYTF.

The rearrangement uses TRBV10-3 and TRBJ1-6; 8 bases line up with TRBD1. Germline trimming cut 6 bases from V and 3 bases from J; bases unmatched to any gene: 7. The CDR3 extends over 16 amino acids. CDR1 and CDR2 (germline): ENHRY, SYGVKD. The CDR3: CAISPAQGGYNSPLHF. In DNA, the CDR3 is TGTGCCATCAGCCCGGCACAGGGGGGCTATAATTCACCCCTCCACTTT.